This TCR beta chain was identified during a study of OX40 agonist ivuxolimab in advanced cancers. About the study: Patients treated during dose escalation were battling hepatocellular carcinoma, melanoma, renal cell or head and neck cancer. Therapy given before enrollment (anti-PD-1, anti-PD-L1 or anti-CTLA-4) was allowed, and around 40% had some. Partial responses occurred in three patients (one hepatocellular carcinoma, two cutaneous melanoma).

Clones were sequenced by immunoSEQ multiplex PCR, and TCRdb holds only the in-frame ones, with some missing. Here the sample spans about 35,000 clones, about 90% being singletons. Germline V CDR1 and CDR2: LGHNA, YSLEER. This CDR3 contains 15 residues. Trimming took 0 bases from V and 2 from J, leaving 10 bases between them. The sample here was CD4+ or CD8+ T cells sorted from blood, taken in a trial of the OX40 agonist ivuxolimab. The source of this sequence is an adult with an advanced solid tumor such as melanoma, head and neck, liver or kidney cancer. V is TRBV4-3 and J is TRBJ1-2, with a tentative D call TRBD1 (5 bases). This CDR3 is CASSQEEGTNYGYTF. The CDR3 region has the DNA TGCGCCAGCAGCCAAGAAGAGGGGACGAACTATGGCTACACCTTC.